The sequence of this T cell receptor beta chain was determined in a study of memory CD8 T cells in hepatitis C reinfection. Overall study: A couple of donors resolved primary infection, then developed chronic reinfection. Peak reinfection samples were taken 3 to 8 weeks after detection.

The CDR3 totals 15 residues. V lost 5 bases and J lost 0, with 11 bases in between. Germline CDR1 PRHDT, CDR2 FYEKMQ (reference sequence). Time point denoted: peak reinfection, 3 to 8 weeks after reinfection detection. Sorted cells were sequenced directly ex vivo without any in vitro expansion. Donors were people who inject drugs in the Montreal HEPCO cohort. At all three reinfection time points, viable CD3+ CD8+ CD45RO- cells from a couple of donors served as controls. Data came from immunoSEQ multiplex PCR; TCRdb stores just in-frame clones and leaves some out. The sample holds 44,000 or so clones, roughly 90% seen once.

The sequence was obtained from a man aged 18 to 29 with hepatitis C virus infection. Sequencing was performed on naive CD8+ T cells sorted from blood. V gene TRBV13 combines with J gene TRBJ2-1; no definite D call. DNA of the CDR3: TGTGCCAGCAGCCCGTCTGTCCTCTCCTACAATGAGCAGTTCTTC. Protein product: CASSPSVLSYNEQFF.